This TCR beta chain was recorded in a study of blood T cell repertoires in COVID-19. On the study more broadly: The United States, Italy and Spain were the sources of the acute and convalescent COVID-19 samples. The analysed material was cDNA or gDNA that came from T cells, B-cell-depleted T cells, or PBMCs.

CDR1 MNHEY and CDR2 SMNVEV come from the germline V gene (reference sequence). V shed 8 bases and J shed 2 bases, with 23 bases lying between them. The CDR3 runs to 17 residues. Per the authors' pipeline: It was from reference gene primer amplification that nucleated cell counts were estimated. The protocol was immunoSEQ multiplex PCR, while the TCRdb copy is restricted to in-frame clones and leaves out a portion. For V, J and clone size, that table is used; D and trimming come from the DNA. The table has more than 150,000 clones, about 86% seen once. The J gene is TRBJ2-3, the V gene TRBV27; D may be TRBD2 (6 bases). Sequencing input: peripheral blood. This clonotype originated in a man aged 45-65 years with active or convalescent COVID-19. The CDR3 region has the DNA TGTGCCAGCTCTCGGGTTACGACTAGACCACTCACAGATACGCAGTATTTT. Translated, it gives CASSRVTTRPLTDTQYF.